Sequencing of this T cell receptor beta chain was carried out in a study of monozygotic twins with cystic fibrosis (dated by TCRdb to the early 2020s). In terms of the full investigation: Barcoded libraries were prepared from three micrograms of fragmented DNA with around 15 PCR cycles. To gauge how much genetics shapes V and J gene usage, the researchers compared TCR beta repertoires both within and across 16 monozygotic twin pairs who have cystic fibrosis. The cohort comprised ten female and six male twin pairs aged 2.0 to 36.4 years, median around 9 years, mostly children and adolescents. Twins were ranked among 1,060 cohort participants for weight-for-height and FEVPerc (FEV1 disease centile) at the day of blood sampling. Data for three of the twin pairs had already been reported earlier in a different context.

Broad study findings and their caveats: The cohort was small, and the number of shared CDR3s showed no association with age, concordance or disease severity. Simpson clonality was generally low (median about 0.01), which suggests a naive-dominated repertoire, and clonality was higher in the most severely affected patients. V gene usage was most similar to the co-twin in 13 of 16 pairs, and J usage was most similar to the co-twin in 8 of 16 pairs, which suggests genetic constraints. Significantly higher nucleotide-identical clonotype sharing was observed within monozygotic CF twin pairs than between unrelated CF individuals (P = 0.000026, Mann-Whitney).

The twin pairs came from the European Cystic Fibrosis Twin and Sibling Study Cohort, a cohort that recruited patients from approximately 160 CF clinics across 14 European countries. Both zygosity and CFTR genotype were checked in-house, and zygosity was tested with multiplex PCR across nine short tandem repeat loci. Each twin gave a peripheral blood sample, and clinical parameters were documented on that same day of blood sampling. Genomic DNA was isolated from peripheral blood cells with phenol/chloroform and kept in TE buffer at 4 degrees C. V is pared back by 4 bases and J by 5 bases, with 15 bases lying between the germline termini. The germline V gene (reference sequence) specifies SGHNT as CDR1 and YYREEE as CDR2. The CDR3 contains 14 residues, cysteine and phenylalanine counted. Only CDR3 DNA remains: 42 bases, in frame from the first base. As to this clone: The antigen this receptor binds is unknown. Qualities for individual bases were not recorded, and no much larger clone is one base off.

TCR beta CDR3 regions were amplified by multiplex PCR using the immunoSEQ immune profiling system, following the manufacturer's instructions. An Illumina NextSeq system was used to carry out the sequencing. Per the source publication's procedure: Sequence data were processed on the immunoSEQ Analyzer platform, and clonality was computed as the square root of Simpson's index of productive rearrangements. Similarity in V and J usage was quantified by Jensen-Shannon distance, and CDR3 generation probabilities were calculated with OLGA. Shared CDR3 sequences were searched in the immuneACCESS database (August 2020) and in VDJdb (December 2020). Imported from immuneACCESS, the table was reduced by TCRdb to in-frame sequences with V and J called. These copies leave out some clones; in studies compared against another copy, an unresolved V gene accounts for under half, and the cause of the remainder is not known. V, J and clone size are those of that table, while D and trimming were read from the DNA. The sample has 30,000 to 40,000 clones on record, approximately 67% of them singletons. Of the sample, less than 0.9% is held by the ten largest clones.

Material: blood. Recombination joined TRBV5-4 with TRBJ2-5, with the D gene call left open. The TCR was taken from a girl aged 10 to 17 with cystic fibrosis. The CDR3 region has the sequence CASSPGGVFETQYF. The DNA is TGTGCCAGCAGCCCCGGCGGAGTGTTTGAGACCCAGTACTTC.